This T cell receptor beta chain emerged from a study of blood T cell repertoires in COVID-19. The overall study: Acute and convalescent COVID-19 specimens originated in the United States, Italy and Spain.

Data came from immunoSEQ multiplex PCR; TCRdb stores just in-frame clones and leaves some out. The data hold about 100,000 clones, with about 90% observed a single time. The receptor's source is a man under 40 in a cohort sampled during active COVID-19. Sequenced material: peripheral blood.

CDR3 nucleotides: TGTGCCAGCAGCCGACAGTTAAGGAATGAAAAACTGTTTTTT. This encodes CASSRQLRNEKLFF. J is TRBJ1-4 and V is TRBV2, with TRBD1 as a possible D gene (5 bases). V was shortened by 6 bases and J by 5 bases, with 13 bases between the two germline ends. This CDR3 region has 14 residues. The germline V gene encodes CDR1 SNHLY and CDR2 FYNNEI.